Presented here are 10 T cell receptor beta chains from one specimen sequenced in a study of shared clonotypes between healthy human individuals. Only in-frame clones appear in the TCRdb table, and some are missing; sequencing was by immunoSEQ multiplex PCR. The data hold 2 million to 3 million clones, with approximately 93% observed a single time. The sample was naive CD4+ T cells from PBMCs. Subset given: CD45RA+ positively selected. The source of these receptors is a man aged 18-30 years in good health. Some clones in this sample may be carry-over from other donors' samples.

The genes are TRBV5-1 and TRBJ1-5; D gene ambiguous. V was clipped by 4 bases and J by 6 bases, with 17 bases between them. Germline V lookup: CDR1 SGHRS, CDR2 YFSETQ. The CDR3 consists of 15 residues. The CDR3 nucleotides read TGCGCCAGCAGCCCCGGCGCGGGGTTCTCTCAGCCCCAGCATTTT. Translated: CASSPGAGFSQPQHF.

This rearrangement joins TRBV5-4 to TRBJ2-5; 8 bases line up with TRBD2. J was trimmed by 4 bases and V by 2 bases; bases with no gene match: 7. Per the germline V gene, CDR1 is SGHNT and CDR2 is YYREEE (reference sequence). CDR3 length: 15 residues. The CDR3 here is CASSFPAGERETQYF. DNA of the CDR3: TGTGCCAGCAGCTTTCCAGCGGGAGAGAGAGAGACCCAGTACTTC.

V gene TRBV5-1 combines with J gene TRBJ2-7; 13 bases are a match to TRBD2. The CDR3 runs 15 residues. With V trimmed by 4 bases and J by 3 bases, 4 bases remained unmatched. Germline CDR1 is SGHRS and CDR2 is YFSETQ. DNA for the CDR3: TGCGCCAGCAGCGCCGGGACTAGCGGGAACTACGAGCAGTACTTC. This encodes CASSAGTSGNYEQYF.

The V and J genes are TRBV7-7 and TRBJ2-2; D is unclear. Deletions cut 5 bases from V and 4 bases from J, with 8 bases between. CDR3 length: 13 amino acids. The germline gives CDR1 SSHAT, CDR2 FNYEAQ (reference sequence). The CDR3 bases are TGTGCCAGCAGCACGGGTTCCACCGGGGAGCTGTTTTTT. It codes for CASSTGSTGELFF.

This chain joins TRBV5-1 and TRBJ1-1; D gene unclear. Per the germline V gene, CDR1 is SGHRS and CDR2 is YFSETQ. The CDR3 totals 16 residues. Between the trimmed V and J ends, which lost 4 bases and 0 bases, there was a span of 16 bases. The CDR3 region is CASSLVRAGLNTEAFF. For the CDR3, the DNA is TGCGCCAGCAGCCTAGTACGAGCGGGCCTGAACACTGAAGCTTTCTTT. Supplemented by reference TRBV5-1 and TRBJ1-1, the full variable domain reads KAGVTQTPRYLIKTRGQQVTLSCSPISGHRSVSWYQQTPGQGLQFLFEYFSETQRNKGNFPGRFSGRQFSNSRSEMNVSTLELGDSALYLCASSLVRAGLNTEAFFGQGTRLTVV.

The V call is TRBV2, the J call TRBJ2-3, with D tentatively TRBD1 (5 bases). Looked up from germline, CDR1 is SNHLY and CDR2 is FYNNEI. The CDR3 totals 13 residues. V dropped 10 bases and J dropped 3 bases, with 14 bases sitting between them. The CDR3 DNA is TGTGCCATCCTACTTAGGGGAACAGATACGCAGTATTTT. Translated, it gives CAILLRGTDTQYF.

The gene calls are TRBV7-3 and TRBJ2-1, with D possibly matching TRBD2 (6 bases). Trimming took off 4 bases at V and 7 bases at J, with 11 bases between the two ends. From germline, CDR1 is SGHTA and CDR2 FQGTGA. The CDR3 is 13 residues long. The CDR3 reads CASSSGLLNEQFF. The CDR3 nucleotides read TGTGCCAGCAGCTCGGGACTCTTAAATGAGCAGTTCTTC.

This clone showed up just once. The chain has TRBV5-1 and TRBJ2-3; D remains ambiguous. The V and J ends lost 2 bases and 4 bases respectively, with 8 bases between them. CDR1 and CDR2 from the germline V gene are SGHRS and YFSETQ. CDR3 length equals 13 residues. For the CDR3, the DNA is TGCGCCAGCAGCTTTTTGACACCAGATACGCAGTATTTT. Its protein is CASSFLTPDTQYF.

This chain connects TRBV27 to TRBJ2-7; 10 bases line up with TRBD1. This CDR3 has 16 amino acids. V gave up 4 bases and J gave up 3 bases; unmatched junction bases: 9. CDR1 is MNHEY, CDR2 SMNVEV, per germline (reference sequence). The CDR3 DNA is TGTGCCAGCAGTTCTAGGACAGGGGGTACCCTCTACGAGCAGTACTTC. This translates into CASSSRTGGTLYEQYF.

The chain joins TRBV4-2 to TRBJ2-1; D is unresolved. Trimming removed 4 bases at V and 0 bases at J, with 10 bases between. This CDR3 contains 15 residues. Germline V gives CDR1 LGHNA, CDR2 YNFKEQ. For the CDR3, the DNA is TGTGCCAGCAGCCGCGAAGCGATCTCCTACAATGAGCAGTTCTTC. It yields the protein CASSREAISYNEQFF.